This T cell receptor (beta chain) was sequenced for a study of T-cell memory formation after mild COVID-19. Study findings and constraints: Memory from before infection featured some responding clones, which suggests cross-reactive memory joined. CD4/CD8 balance characterized clones contracting day 15 to 85, and CD4+ skew characterized later expanders. Contracting clones localized mainly to CM and EM when CD4+ and mainly to EMRA when CD8+. What remained unconfirmed was the SARS-CoV-2 specificity of second-wave clones peaking on day 37.

The CDR3 is made up of 15 amino acids. Trimming stripped 3 bases from V and 10 bases from J, with 19 bases between. The germline CDR1 and CDR2 sequences are SGHVS and FNYEAQ. TCRdb re-called the 5' RACE reads with MiXCR, one entry per CDR3 protein. The sample lists around 80,000 distinct CDR3 sequences; over 11% were seen once. There are a few counts of this clonotype. Its antigen is as yet unknown. This TCR came from an adult woman who had mild COVID-19 (a few samples of this study predate the infection). Cell type and time point are not known. Sequencing input: PBMCs or a T cell subset sorted from them (not recorded which). The gene calls are TRBV7-6 and TRBJ2-1; TRBD2 is a possible D gene (5 bases). CDR3 DNA: TGTGCCAGCAGCTTCCGGGATCCAGCCCCTGGGGAGCAGTTCTTC. Amino acids: CASSFRDPAPGEQFF. The variable domain in full, completed from reference TRBV7-6 and TRBJ2-1, reads GAGVSQSPRYKVTKRGQDVALRCDPISGHVSLYWYRQALGQGPEFLTYFNYEAQQDKSGLPNDRFSAERPEGSISTLTIQRTEQRDSAMYRCASSFRDPAPGEQFFGPGTRLTVL.